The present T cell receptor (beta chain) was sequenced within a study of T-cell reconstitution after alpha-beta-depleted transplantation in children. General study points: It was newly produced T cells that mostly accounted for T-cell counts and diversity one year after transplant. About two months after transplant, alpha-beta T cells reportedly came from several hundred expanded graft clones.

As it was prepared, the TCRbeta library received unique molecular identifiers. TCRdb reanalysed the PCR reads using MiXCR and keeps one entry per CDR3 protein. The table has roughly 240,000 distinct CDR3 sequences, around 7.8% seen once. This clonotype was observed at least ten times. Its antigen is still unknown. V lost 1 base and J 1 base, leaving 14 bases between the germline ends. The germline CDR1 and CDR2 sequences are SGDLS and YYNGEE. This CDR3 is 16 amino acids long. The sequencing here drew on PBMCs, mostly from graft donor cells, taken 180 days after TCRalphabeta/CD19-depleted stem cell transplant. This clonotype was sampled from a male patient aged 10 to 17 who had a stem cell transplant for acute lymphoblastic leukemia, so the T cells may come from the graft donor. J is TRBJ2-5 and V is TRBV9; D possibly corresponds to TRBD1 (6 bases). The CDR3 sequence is CASSVSPGHGQETQYF. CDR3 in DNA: TGTGCCAGCAGCGTAAGTCCGGGACATGGCCAAGAGACCCAGTACTTC.